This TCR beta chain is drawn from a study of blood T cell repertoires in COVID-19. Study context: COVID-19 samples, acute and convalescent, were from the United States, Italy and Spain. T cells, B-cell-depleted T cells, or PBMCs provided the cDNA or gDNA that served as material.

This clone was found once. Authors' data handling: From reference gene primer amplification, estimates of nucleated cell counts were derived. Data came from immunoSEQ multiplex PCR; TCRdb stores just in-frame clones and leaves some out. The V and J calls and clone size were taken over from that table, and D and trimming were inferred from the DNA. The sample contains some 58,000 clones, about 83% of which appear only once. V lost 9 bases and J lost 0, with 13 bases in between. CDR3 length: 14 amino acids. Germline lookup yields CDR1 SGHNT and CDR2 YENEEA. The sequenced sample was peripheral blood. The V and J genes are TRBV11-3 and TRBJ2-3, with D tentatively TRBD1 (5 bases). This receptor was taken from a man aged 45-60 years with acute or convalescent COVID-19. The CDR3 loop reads CASKTDSSTDTQYF. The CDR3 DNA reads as TGTGCCAGTAAGACAGATTCTAGCACAGATACGCAGTATTTT.